This T cell receptor beta chain appears in the sequencing data of a study of graft-versus-host responses after intestinal transplantation. Study-wide context: Each of the recipients got a multivisceral, liver-intestinal, or isolated intestinal transplant. Recipients were all induced with anti-thymocyte globulin, then given tacrolimus and steroids for around three years.

TCRdb keeps only in-frame clones here, not all; method: immunoSEQ multiplex PCR. The sample lists around 97,000 clones; roughly 91% were seen once. Study conclusions and caveats: When patients had graft-donor T cell macrochimerism, their allografts held high graft-versus-host to host-versus-graft clonal ratios. There were GvH clones found in recipient marrow, and some of them appeared first in ileum or blood.

Germline V gene data show CDR1 as SGHVS and CDR2 as FQNEAQ. The V segment lost 8 bases and the J segment 0 bases; nucleotides outside the gene matches: 9. This CDR3 is built from 16 residues. Note on this clone: Its target is unknown.

This clonotype was sampled from a human donor who was the organ donor for an intestinal transplant. The chain uses TRBV7-8 and TRBJ2-1; 8 positions agree with TRBD1. The sequencing here drew on unstimulated CD4+ T cells sorted from spleen or lymph node cells, taken before transplant. CDR3 in amino acids: CASASGGFSSYNEQFF. In nucleotides, the CDR3 is TGTGCCAGCGCCTCAGGGGGCTTCAGCTCCTACAATGAGCAGTTCTTC.